This T cell receptor beta chain originates from a study of T cell responses to AZD1222 COVID-19 vaccine. Libraries were prepared by immunoSEQ multiplex PCR; TCRdb keeps only in-frame clonotypes and omits some of them. Of some 150,000 clones listed, approximately 90% were seen once; the top ten hold about 2.5%. Regarding the study as a whole: Once two AZD1222 doses were given, Spike-specific TCR breadth and depth went up. The number of AZD1222 recipients seropositive at baseline was only five to seven. Dominant CD4 TCR responses targeted spike regions 160-218 and 743-854.

Concerning this clone: Antigen: not known.

This CDR3 comprises 13 residues. V lost 1 base to trimming and J lost 3 bases, with 6 bases between them. Germline-derived CDR1 and CDR2 are KGHSH and LQKENI. The specimen comprised peripheral blood, sampled on day 0 of AZD1222 vaccination. The TCR originated in an adult in good health. The chain is built from TRBV18 and TRBJ1-1; D gene ambiguous. CDR3 DNA sequence: TGTGCCAGCTCACCACGTAAGGACACTGAAGCTTTCTTT. This sequence encodes CASSPRKDTEAFF.